This T cell receptor beta chain was recovered during a study of CXCR4 blockade with PD-1 therapy in pancreatic cancer (dated by TCRdb to the late 2010s). Background for the entire study: The study analyzed resected pancreatic ductal adenocarcinoma using multiplex immunohistochemistry and TCRbeta immunosequencing, along with ex vivo slice culture to test PD-1 and CXCR4 blockade. To assess intratumoral heterogeneity, two geographically distinct regions from each of 5 to 7 tumors were TCR-sequenced. On the study overall, not on this receptor specifically: A strong correlation was found between the frequency of an amino acid clone and the number of distinct nucleotide rearrangements encoding that clone, which suggests convergent selection driven by common tumor antigens. Although tumors showed clonal expansion, with a mean productive clonality of 0.14 compared with roughly 0.048 in healthy blood, clonality was not correlated with survival. Because only TCRbeta chains were sequenced, true antigen-specificity overlap among the convergent dominant clones remained unconfirmed, awaiting paired alpha-beta single-cell sequencing.

On this clone itself: The antigen this receptor binds is unknown. Qualities for individual bases were not recorded, and no much larger clone is one base off.

The archived tumor blocks were obtained from patients to whom no neoadjuvant therapy had been administered before resection. In the preserved-tissue arm, the study used around 33 surgical resection samples taken from some 25 pancreatic ductal adenocarcinoma patients who had not previously been treated. DNA for the resection arm was extracted from ten 5-micron curls of FFPE tumor cut next to the multiplex immunohistochemistry slide. TCRbeta CDR3 regions were immunosequenced from extracted DNA using the immunoSEQ Assay at Adaptive Biotechnologies. In the source study's methods: To measure the absolute abundance of each unique TCRbeta CDR3, the sequences were collapsed and filtered. Clonality was defined as 1 minus Pielou's evenness, computed on productive in-frame rearrangements only. For regional overlap, the top 100 nucleotide rearrangements were followed across paired samples, and the Morisita index was used to compare paired samples against unrelated samples. The immunoSEQ Rearrangement Details tool was used to assess whether nucleotide rearrangements converged onto identical amino acid sequences. The source is immuneACCESS, and TCRdb retained only in-frame sequences with V and J called. Part of the clones is not carried over; for the studies checked, unresolved V genes explain less than half of this, and the remainder is unexplained. V, J and clone size derive from that table, while D and trimming were established from the DNA sequence. This sample lists approximately 3,000 clones; 50% were detected once. The top ten constitute 15% to 20% of the sample.

V and J lose 5 bases and 8 bases, and a span of 18 bases separates them. According to the germline V gene, CDR1 reads SGHNT and CDR2 reads YENEEA. The CDR3 spans 15 residues, from the cysteine through the phenylalanine. Only the CDR3 portion is preserved as DNA: 45 bases, with reading frame beginning at the first base. This TCR came from a human donor with pancreatic ductal adenocarcinoma. Recombination connected TRBV11-3 to TRBJ1-4, and possibly TRBD1, on 5 matching bases. The sample consisted of tumor tissue. The DNA sequence follows: TGTGCCAGCAGCCCGAGGGGAACAGGAGGAGAAAAACTGTTTTTT. Its amino acids are CASSPRGTGGEKLFF.